The 11 T cell receptor beta chains below come from one sample, sequenced in a study of cytomegalovirus exposure and HLA in healthy donors (TCRdb year 2017). The receptor library was made with the immunoSEQ multiplex PCR assay. The multiplex PCR relied on a mix of 60 forward primers for TCR Vbeta segments and 13 reverse primers for TCR Jbeta segments. TCRdb re-hosts the immuneACCESS table, in-frame sequences only. Its copies lack some clones; in the studies checked, an unresolved V gene accounts for under half of them, and the cause for the rest is not known. Within this sample are about 200,000 clones, with 70% to 90% of them counted one time only. Around 0.31% of the sample is in the top ten clones. The source material was PBMCs. These receptors originate from a woman in her twenties or thirties in good health and CMV-seronegative.

The chain uses TRBV28 and TRBJ2-1, with TRBD2 matching 8 bases. CDR1 is MDHEN and CDR2 is SYDVKM in the germline V gene. V was pared by 4 bases and J by 6 bases, with 5 bases of the junction left unmatched. The CDR3 contains 14 residues. Written as DNA, the CDR3 is TGTGCCAGCAGTTCGGGGGGGGGAGTCAATGAGCAGTTCTTC. This encodes CASSSGGGVNEQFF.

This clone was recorded a few times. V usage is TRBV7-9 and J usage is TRBJ1-2; weak D call: TRBD1 (6 bases). V lost 0 bases and J lost 7, with 12 bases in between. Per the germline V gene, CDR1 is SEHNR and CDR2 is FQNEAQ (reference sequence). The CDR3 contains 14 residues. CDR3 DNA sequence: TGTGCCAGCAGCTTAGCGGGGGCAGGGTCTGGCTACACCTTC. It codes for CASSLAGAGSGYTF.

The J gene is TRBJ2-7, the V gene TRBV4-1, with 7 bases fitting TRBD1. J was trimmed by 4 bases and V by 1 base; bases with no gene match: 7. The CDR3 extends over 15 amino acids. Germline-derived CDR1 and CDR2 are MGHRA and YSYEKL. CDR3 region: CASSQVDRLMYEQYF. The CDR3 region has the DNA TGCGCCAGCAGCCAAGTGGACAGGTTGATGTACGAGCAGTACTTC.

CDR3: CASSLHWERTEAFF. CDR3 DNA sequence: TGTGCCAGCAGCCTCCATTGGGAGCGCACTGAAGCTTTCTTT. The rearrangement uses TRBV6-1 and TRBJ1-1; D uncertain. The germline V gene encodes CDR1 MNHNS and CDR2 SASEGT. V was pared by 6 bases and J by 4 bases, with 15 bases between. This CDR3 is built from 14 residues.

The chain employs TRBV19 and TRBJ2-1; 11 positions agree with TRBD2. Trimming cost V 4 bases and J 0 bases; bases outside gene matches: 8. The CDR3 covers 18 residues. Per germline, CDR1 LNHDA and CDR2 SQIVND (reference sequence). The CDR3 nucleotides read TGTGCCAGTAGTACGATGACTAGCGGGATGGACTCCTACAATGAGCAGTTCTTC. The encoded protein is CASSTMTSGMDSYNEQFF.

The J gene is TRBJ1-5, the V gene TRBV19; no definite D call. The germline V gene encodes CDR1 LNHDA and CDR2 SQIVND (reference sequence). V lost 8 bases and J lost 0, with 11 bases in between. The CDR3 runs 14 residues. CDR3 in amino acids: CASGSQFSNQPQHF. CDR3 in DNA: TGTGCCAGTGGGAGCCAGTTTAGCAATCAGCCCCAGCATTTT.

This clone came up once. The V and J genes are TRBV5-6 and TRBJ2-7; D possibly corresponds to TRBD1 (6 bases). CDR1 and CDR2 (germline): SGHDT, YYEEEE. The V gene lost 2 bases and the J gene lost 3 bases, with 18 bases spanning the gap. This CDR3 region has 16 residues. The CDR3 nucleotides are TGTGCCAGCAGCTTAGCTTCGCCCGGACAGAGCTACGAGCAGTACTTC. Amino acids: CASSLASPGQSYEQYF.

The chain uses TRBV28 and TRBJ2-7, with D maybe TRBD1 (6 bases). CDR3 length equals 14 residues. Germline CDR1 reads MDHEN; CDR2 reads SYDVKM. V dropped 1 base and J dropped 2 bases, with 9 bases sitting between them. In DNA, the CDR3 is TGTGCCAGCAGTTTATTCGACAGGACCTACGAGCAGTACTTC. Translated, it gives CASSLFDRTYEQYF.

V and J are TRBV10-2 and TRBJ2-2, with 9 nucleotides matching TRBD2. Germline-derived CDR1 and CDR2 are WSHSY and SAAADI. CDR3 size: 16 residues. V was pared by 6 bases and J by 6 bases, with 11 bases of the junction left unmatched. The CDR3: CASSASGLAGSGELFF. CDR3 in DNA: TGCGCCAGCAGCGCATCGGGACTAGCAGGTTCCGGGGAGCTGTTTTTT.

This clone was seen a few times. The rearrangement links TRBV5-1 to TRBJ2-1; 13 bases are a match to TRBD2. This CDR3 spans 17 amino acids. Germline CDR1 and CDR2: SGHRS and YFSETQ. V was pared by 0 bases and J by 8 bases, with 8 bases of the junction left unmatched. DNA of the CDR3: TGCGCCAGCAGCTTGGCTCGCACTAGCGGGGGGGCCGATGAGCAGTTCTTC. This translates into CASSLARTSGGADEQFF.

This clone was seen a single time. This rearrangement joins TRBV7-6 to TRBJ2-3; no definite D call. The V gene's germline CDR1 is SGHVS and CDR2 FNYEAQ. The CDR3 covers 16 residues. Trimming cost V 1 base and J 2 bases, with 13 bases left between them. This CDR3 reads CASSLGVRLSTDTQYF. In DNA form, the CDR3 reads TGTGCCAGCAGCTTAGGGGTGAGACTTTCCACAGATACGCAGTATTTT.